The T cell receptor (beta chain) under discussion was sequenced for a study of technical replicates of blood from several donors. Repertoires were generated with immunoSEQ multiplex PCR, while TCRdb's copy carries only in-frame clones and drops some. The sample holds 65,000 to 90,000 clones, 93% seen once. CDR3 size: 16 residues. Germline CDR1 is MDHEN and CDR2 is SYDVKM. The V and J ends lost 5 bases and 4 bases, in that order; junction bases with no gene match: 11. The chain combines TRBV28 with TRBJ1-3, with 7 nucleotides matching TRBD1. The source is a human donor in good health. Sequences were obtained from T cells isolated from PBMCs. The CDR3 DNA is TGTGCCAGCAGTCGTCTCGACAGGGTAACGGGAAACACCATATATTTT. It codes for CASSRLDRVTGNTIYF.